The 3 T cell receptor beta chains given below trace back to one sample, sequenced in a study of cytomegalovirus exposure and HLA in healthy donors. Profiling relied on immunoSEQ multiplex PCR, and the TCRdb table lists in-frame clones only, not all of them. The sample holds a few hundred thousand clones, 80% to 90% seen once. Sequencing input: PBMCs. Receptors originate from a young woman in good health and CMV-seronegative.

The chain employs TRBV5-6 and TRBJ2-7; 9 bases line up with TRBD2. V lost 4 bases and J lost 0; bases outside the gene matches: 8. CDR3 length: 16 residues. Germline V gene sequence: CDR1 SGHDT, CDR2 YYEEEE. CDR3: CASSRILAGSSYEQYF. Written as DNA, the CDR3 is TGTGCCAGCAGCCGCATCCTAGCGGGGAGCTCCTACGAGCAGTACTTC.

The V and J genes are TRBV2 and TRBJ2-1; 9 bases are shared with TRBD2. J was trimmed by 6 bases and V by 3 bases; bases with no gene match: 6. Germline assignment: CDR1 SNHLY and CDR2 FYNNEI. The CDR3 totals 15 residues. The CDR3 loop is CASSDRAGGGNEQFF. The CDR3 nucleotides read TGTGCCAGCAGTGACCGGGCGGGAGGGGGCAATGAGCAGTTCTTC.

This clone showed up just once. The gene calls are TRBV2 and TRBJ1-6, with TRBD1 identical over 7 bases. Germline values: CDR1 SNHLY, CDR2 FYNNEI. Losses at the gene ends were 6 bases for V and 6 bases for J; bases not matched to a gene: 8. This CDR3 has 15 residues. The CDR3 region is CASRGTGAPNSPLHF. The CDR3 bases are TGTGCCAGCAGAGGCACAGGGGCCCCTAATTCACCCCTCCACTTT.